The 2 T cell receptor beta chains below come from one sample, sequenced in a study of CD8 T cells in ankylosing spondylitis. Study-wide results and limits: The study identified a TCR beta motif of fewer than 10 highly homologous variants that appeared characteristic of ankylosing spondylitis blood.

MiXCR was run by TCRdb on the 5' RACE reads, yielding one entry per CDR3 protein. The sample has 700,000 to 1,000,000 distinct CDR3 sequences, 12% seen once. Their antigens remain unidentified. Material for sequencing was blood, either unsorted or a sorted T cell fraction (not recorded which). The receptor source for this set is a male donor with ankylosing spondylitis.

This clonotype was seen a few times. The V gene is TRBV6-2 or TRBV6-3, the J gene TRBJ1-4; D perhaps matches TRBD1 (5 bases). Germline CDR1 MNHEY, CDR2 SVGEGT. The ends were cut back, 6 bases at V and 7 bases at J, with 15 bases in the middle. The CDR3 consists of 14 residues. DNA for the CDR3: TGTGCCAGCAGCGGGACTCTAGGCGGTGAAAAACTGTTTTTT. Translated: CASSGTLGGEKLFF.

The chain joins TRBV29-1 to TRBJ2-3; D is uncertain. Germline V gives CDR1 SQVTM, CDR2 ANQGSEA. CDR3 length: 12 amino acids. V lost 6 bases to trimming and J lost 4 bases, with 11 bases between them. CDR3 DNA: TGCAGCGTGGTACGGCTCTCAGATACGCAGTATTTT. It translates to CSVVRLSDTQYF.